This T cell receptor (beta chain) was found in a study of shared clonotypes between healthy human individuals. Study as a whole: Donors consisted of a couple of women and a few men between 18 and 49.

Sequencing was performed with immunoSEQ multiplex PCR; in TCRdb, only in-frame clones are kept and a portion is missing. The sample includes hundreds of thousands of clones, more than 70% of them seen just once. The donor cohort consisted entirely of Caucasian adults residing in Nashville, Tennessee. The CDR3 is 14 amino acids. Germline assignment: CDR1 SGHDN and CDR2 FVKESK. Trimming cost V 1 base and J 7 bases, with 11 bases left between them. The receptor's source is a woman aged 25 to 39 in good health. Sequencing was performed on memory CD4+ T cells sorted from blood. Subset here: CD45RA-negative fraction. The J gene is TRBJ2-1, the V gene TRBV14; no clear D gene. The CDR3 reads CASSQVAGLNEQFF. The CDR3 nucleotides read TGTGCCAGCAGCCAAGTTGCAGGTTTGAATGAGCAGTTCTTC.